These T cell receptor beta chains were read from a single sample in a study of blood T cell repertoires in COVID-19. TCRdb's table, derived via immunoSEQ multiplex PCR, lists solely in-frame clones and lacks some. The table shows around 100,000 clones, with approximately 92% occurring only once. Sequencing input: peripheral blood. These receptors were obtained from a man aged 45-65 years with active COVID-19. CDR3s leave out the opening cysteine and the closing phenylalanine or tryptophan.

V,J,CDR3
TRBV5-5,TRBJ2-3,ASRTAGLQTDTQY
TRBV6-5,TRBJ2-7,ASSFDRAYEQY
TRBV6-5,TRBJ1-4,ASSRGLDEKLF
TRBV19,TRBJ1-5,ASSRNSNQPQH
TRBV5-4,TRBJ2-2,ASTWGGANTGELF
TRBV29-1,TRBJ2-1,SVGHSLAGPGNEQF
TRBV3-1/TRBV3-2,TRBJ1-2,ASSQGQPPYGYT
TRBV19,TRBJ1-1,ASSISQGWTEAF
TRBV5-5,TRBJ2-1,ATKGGLASDEQF
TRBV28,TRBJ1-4,ASTTQGFSNEKLF
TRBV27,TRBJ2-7,ASSLRWTGNEYEQY
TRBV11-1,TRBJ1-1,ASSLAQDRVWSTEAF
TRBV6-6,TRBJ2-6,ASTLSGANVLT
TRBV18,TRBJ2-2,ASSPINGVSYTGELF
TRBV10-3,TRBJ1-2,AIKPGQVDGYT
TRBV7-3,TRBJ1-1,ASSGTGGSTEAF
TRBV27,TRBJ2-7,ASSSVRGEQY
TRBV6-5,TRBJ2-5,ASSYSEIQETQY
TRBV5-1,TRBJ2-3,ASSFGTSGSADTQY
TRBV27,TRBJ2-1,ASSLSRASGLTGGEQF
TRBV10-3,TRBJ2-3,AISKLAGGGDTQY
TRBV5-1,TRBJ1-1,ASSLQTGKGNTEAF
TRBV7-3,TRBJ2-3,ASSLTGTGVGETDTQY
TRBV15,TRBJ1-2,ATSTGGAYGYT
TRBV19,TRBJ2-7,ATTGSGSYEQY
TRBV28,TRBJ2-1,ASRNTLGLAGGKSSYNEQF
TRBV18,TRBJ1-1,ASFPSGGRTEAF
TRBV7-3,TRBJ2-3,ASSPGVWDADTQY
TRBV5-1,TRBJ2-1,ASSFGTGSYNEQF
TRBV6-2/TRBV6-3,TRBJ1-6,ASSYTASSYNSPLH
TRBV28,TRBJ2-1,ASGGQGAHVDEQF
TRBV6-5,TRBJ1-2,ASSYGTGELGGYT
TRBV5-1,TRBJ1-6,ASSLEGAYNSPLH